This TCR beta chain was obtained from a study of T-cell reconstitution after alpha-beta-depleted transplantation in children. Unique molecular identifiers featured in how the TCRbeta library was prepared. TCRdb reprocessed the PCR reads via MiXCR and lists one record per CDR3 protein. The table records around 370,000 distinct CDR3 sequences, about a tenth of them present only once. The germline V gene has CDR1 MNHEY and CDR2 SVGAGI. The CDR3 consists of 15 residues. J lost 6 bases, V lost 2 bases, and 7 bases had no gene match. The sequence came from a human donor who donated a stem cell graft to a child with acute lymphoblastic leukemia. The source material was PBMCs from the stem cell graft donor, sampled from the stem cell graft. This sequence joins TRBV6-5 and TRBJ2-3; 8 nucleotides align to TRBD1. The CDR3 DNA is TGTGCCAGCAGTTACGGGGACAGGCCCGGCGATACGCAGTATTTT. Its translation: CASSYGDRPGDTQYF.